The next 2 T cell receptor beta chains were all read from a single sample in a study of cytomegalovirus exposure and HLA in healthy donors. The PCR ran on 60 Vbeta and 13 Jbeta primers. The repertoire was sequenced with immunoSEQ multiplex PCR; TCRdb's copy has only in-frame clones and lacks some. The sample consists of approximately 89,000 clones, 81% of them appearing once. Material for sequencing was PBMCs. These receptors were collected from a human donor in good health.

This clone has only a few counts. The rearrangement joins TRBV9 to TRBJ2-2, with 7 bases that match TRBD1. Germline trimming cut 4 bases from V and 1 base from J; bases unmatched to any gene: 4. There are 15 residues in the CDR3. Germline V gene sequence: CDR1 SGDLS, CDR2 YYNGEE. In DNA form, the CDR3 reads TGTGCCAGCAGCATGACAGGGTGGAACACCGGGGAGCTGTTTTTT. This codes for CASSMTGWNTGELFF. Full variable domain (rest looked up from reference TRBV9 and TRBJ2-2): DSGVTQTPKHLITATGQRVTLRCSPRSGDLSVYWYQQSLDQGLQFLIQYYNGEERAKGNILERFSAQQFPDLHSELNLSSLELGDSALYFCASSMTGWNTGELFFGEGSRLTVL.

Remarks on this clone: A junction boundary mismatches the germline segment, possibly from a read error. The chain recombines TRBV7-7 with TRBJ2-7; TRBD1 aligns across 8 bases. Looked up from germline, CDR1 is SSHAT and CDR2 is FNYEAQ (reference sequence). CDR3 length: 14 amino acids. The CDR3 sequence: CASSSGTGPYEQYF. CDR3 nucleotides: TGTGCTAGCAGCTCCGGGACAGGACCCTACGAGCAGTACTTC.